This T cell receptor beta chain was obtained from a study of blood T cell repertoires in COVID-19. Study context: Sites across the United States, Italy and Spain contributed samples from acute and convalescent COVID-19.

Study processing details: Estimation of nucleated cell counts relied on the amplification of reference gene primers. The repertoire was sequenced with immunoSEQ multiplex PCR; TCRdb's copy has only in-frame clones and lacks some. Clone size and the V and J calls come from that table; the DNA yielded D and trimming. The sample lists more than 200,000 clones, 85% to 90% occurring once. Followed longitudinally, the Seattle patients had been enrolled during active infection. This CDR3 is built from 13 residues. The germline V gene encodes CDR1 SGHNT and CDR2 YYREEE (reference sequence). Trimming left V 4 bases short and J 10 bases short, with 15 bases between.

This sequence originates from a man between 50 and 59 years old with COVID-19, enrolled during active disease. The V and J genes are TRBV5-4 and TRBJ2-1, with D possibly matching TRBD1 (5 bases). Sequencing input: peripheral blood. CDR3 sequence (DNA): TGTGCCAGCAGCCCCCCCCGCGACAGCGAGCAGTTCTTC. It yields the protein CASSPPRDSEQFF.